The 13 T cell receptor beta chains below come from one sample, sequenced in a study of shared clonotypes between healthy human individuals. Profiling relied on immunoSEQ multiplex PCR, and the TCRdb table lists in-frame clones only, not all of them. The data show about 2.4 million clones, 93% seen once. Sequenced input: naive CD4+ T cells from PBMCs. Subset in this sample: CD45RA+ positively selected. These receptors all come from a man aged 18 to 30 in good health. Some clones in this sample may be carry-over from other donors' samples.

The chain uses TRBV19 and TRBJ2-1; D remains unclear. Trimming removed 5 bases at V and 0 bases at J, with 8 bases between. The CDR3 consists of 14 residues. Germline V gene sequence: CDR1 LNHDA, CDR2 SQIVND (reference sequence). As DNA, the CDR3 is TGTGCCAGTAGTCGGTCCAGCTCCTACAATGAGCAGTTCTTC. It specifies CASSRSSSYNEQFF.

This clone is a singleton in its sample. CDR3 amino acids: CASSYSPRNYGYTF. CDR3 coding DNA: TGTGCCAGCAGTTACTCGCCGCGAAACTATGGCTACACCTTC. This chain connects TRBV6-6 to TRBJ1-2, with D unclear. V gave up 0 bases and J gave up 2 bases, with 7 bases separating them. The CDR3 is made up of 14 amino acids. CDR1 and CDR2 from the germline V gene are MNHNY and SVGAGI (reference sequence).

The sample holds one count of this clone. J is TRBJ1-6 and V is TRBV4-1, with 11 bases matching TRBD1. The CDR3 runs to 14 residues. V dropped 5 bases and J dropped 9; count of bases not matched to a gene: 3. Germline values: CDR1 MGHRA, CDR2 YSYEKL. CDR3 coding DNA: TGCGCCAGCAGCGCAGGGACAGGGGGTTCACCCCTCCACTTT. Its translation is CASSAGTGGSPLHF.

The chain uses TRBV27 and TRBJ2-3, with a tentative D call TRBD2 (6 bases). The CDR3 runs 15 residues. Germline V gene lookup returns CDR1 MNHEY and CDR2 SMNVEV (reference sequence). The V gene lost 2 bases and the J gene lost 2 bases, with 11 bases spanning the gap. This CDR3 is CASSLNRGNTDTQYF. DNA for the CDR3: TGTGCCAGCAGTTTAAACCGGGGGAACACAGATACGCAGTATTTT.

This chain uses TRBV9 with TRBJ2-7; tentative D call: TRBD2 (5 bases). In germline, CDR1 is SGDLS, CDR2 YYNGEE. With 3 bases removed from V and 2 bases from J, the gap between germline ends came to 9 bases. CDR3 length: 13 residues. The chain's CDR3 is CASSEGAAYEQYF. CDR3 DNA sequence: TGTGCCAGCAGCGAGGGAGCCGCCTACGAGCAGTACTTC.

The chain couples TRBV6-6 to TRBJ2-7, with 7 bases identical to TRBD2. The trim removed 6 bases at V and 2 bases at J, leaving 4 bases unmatched. From germline, CDR1 is MNHNY and CDR2 SVGAGI (reference sequence). This CDR3 is 13 amino acids long. The CDR3 loop is CASRAGLAYEQYF. The CDR3, as DNA: TGTGCCAGCAGAGCGGGACTCGCCTACGAGCAGTACTTC.

Worth noting for this clone: Within the sample, other DNA sequences also encode this same CDR3. This sequence joins TRBV7-3 and TRBJ2-1; D gene unclear. The V gene's germline CDR1 is SGHTA and CDR2 FQGTGA. This CDR3 region has 13 residues. V was clipped by 8 bases and J by 0 bases, with 8 bases between them. For the CDR3, the DNA is TGTGCCAGCTCGGCAAGCTCCTACAATGAGCAGTTCTTC. Its protein is CASSASSYNEQFF. Filled out from reference TRBV7-3 and TRBJ2-1, the complete variable domain reads GAGVSQTPSNKVTEKGKYVELRCDPISGHTALYWYRQSLGQGPEFLIYFQGTGAADDSGLPNDRFFAVRPEGSVSTLKIQRTERGDSAVYLCASSASSYNEQFFGPGTRLTVL.

As to this clone: Distinct nucleotide sequences in the sample also encode this CDR3. The genes are TRBV5-1 and TRBJ2-5; 15 bases line up with TRBD2. Trimming removed 4 bases from V and 4 bases from J; junction bases left unmatched: 8. The CDR3 runs 17 residues. Germline V CDR1 and CDR2: SGHRS, YFSETQ. The CDR3: CASSPGLAGGPGETQYF. DNA for the CDR3: TGCGCCAGCAGCCCTGGACTAGCGGGAGGGCCGGGAGAGACCCAGTACTTC. Based on the CDR3 plus reference TRBV5-1 and TRBJ2-5, the full variable domain is KAGVTQTPRYLIKTRGQQVTLSCSPISGHRSVSWYQQTPGQGLQFLFEYFSETQRNKGNFPGRFSGRQFSNSRSEMNVSTLELGDSALYLCASSPGLAGGPGETQYFGPGTRLLVL.

The chain is built from TRBV28 and TRBJ1-2, with 8 bases matching TRBD1. V was pared by 6 bases and J by 0 bases, with 3 bases of the junction left unmatched. Germline V CDR1 and CDR2: MDHEN, SYDVKM. The CDR3 contains 14 residues. DNA of the CDR3: TGTGCCAGCAGACGACAGGGGACTAACTATGGCTACACCTTC. Amino acid sequence: CASRRQGTNYGYTF.

Comments on this clone: Other DNA sequences within the sample encode an identical CDR3. V gene TRBV11-2 combines with J gene TRBJ2-1; the D is unclear. CDR3 length equals 13 residues. V dropped 5 bases and J dropped 2 bases, with 7 bases sitting between them. CDR1 and CDR2 from the germline V gene are SGHAT and FQNNGV. CDR3 bases: TGTGCCAGCAGCCTCGCGGCCTACAATGAGCAGTTCTTC. It specifies CASSLAAYNEQFF. The whole variable domain, remainder taken from reference TRBV11-2 and TRBJ2-1, is EAGVAQSPRYKIIEKRQSVAFWCNPISGHATLYWYQQILGQGPKLLIQFQNNGVVDDSQLPKDRFSAERLKGVDSTLKIQPAKLEDSAVYLCASSLAAYNEQFFGPGTRLTVL.

Worth noting for this clone: Other nucleotide sequences from this sample produce the same CDR3. V and J are TRBV19 and TRBJ1-5, with 10 bases lining up with TRBD1. CDR3 length: 14 amino acids. The trim removed 4 bases at V and 6 bases at J, leaving 3 bases unmatched. Germline V gene sequence: CDR1 LNHDA, CDR2 SQIVND (reference sequence). The CDR3 DNA sequence: TGTGCCAGTAGTACAGGGACAGGGGTTCAGCCCCAGCATTTT. It specifies CASSTGTGVQPQHF.

V gene TRBV5-4 combines with J gene TRBJ2-1, with TRBD1 matching over 10 bases. Losses at the gene ends were 1 base for V and 6 bases for J; bases not matched to a gene: 7. The CDR3 has 16 amino acids. From germline, CDR1 is SGHNT and CDR2 YYREEE (reference sequence). DNA of the CDR3: TGTGCCAGCAGCTTGTTTTCGGGACAGGGGAGCAATGAGCAGTTCTTC. Encoded protein: CASSLFSGQGSNEQFF.

J is TRBJ2-7 and V is TRBV5-1; D gene uncertain. The V gene's germline CDR1 is SGHRS and CDR2 YFSETQ. With 0 bases removed from V and 3 bases from J, the gap between germline ends came to 13 bases. This CDR3 comprises 15 residues. CDR3 amino acids: CASSLEPGTLYEQYF. The CDR3 coding sequence is TGCGCCAGCAGCTTGGAGCCAGGCACTCTCTACGAGCAGTACTTC.